The sequence of this TCR beta chain was determined in a study of cytomegalovirus exposure and HLA in healthy donors. Concerning this clone itself: Its target is not known.

PCR amplification relied on 60 Vbeta primers (plus 13 Jbeta primers). The table came from immunoSEQ multiplex PCR; TCRdb's copy has only in-frame clones and leaves some out. This table holds over 200,000 clones, under 80% found once. Germline assignment: CDR1 SEHNR and CDR2 FQNEAQ (reference sequence). The CDR3 has 14 residues. Trimming took 6 bases from V and 0 from J, leaving 9 bases between them. Study results and caveats: Researchers reported in a later analysis that common viral pathogens appeared linked to several top clusters. No immune exposure information besides CMV serostatus was available.

The chain couples TRBV7-9 to TRBJ1-5; D is ambiguous. The sample comprised PBMCs. The TCR comes from a woman in her twenties or thirties in good health and CMV-seronegative. The CDR3 here is CASSSGISNQPQHF. The CDR3 DNA follows: TGTGCCAGCAGTTCCGGGATTAGCAATCAGCCCCAGCATTTT.